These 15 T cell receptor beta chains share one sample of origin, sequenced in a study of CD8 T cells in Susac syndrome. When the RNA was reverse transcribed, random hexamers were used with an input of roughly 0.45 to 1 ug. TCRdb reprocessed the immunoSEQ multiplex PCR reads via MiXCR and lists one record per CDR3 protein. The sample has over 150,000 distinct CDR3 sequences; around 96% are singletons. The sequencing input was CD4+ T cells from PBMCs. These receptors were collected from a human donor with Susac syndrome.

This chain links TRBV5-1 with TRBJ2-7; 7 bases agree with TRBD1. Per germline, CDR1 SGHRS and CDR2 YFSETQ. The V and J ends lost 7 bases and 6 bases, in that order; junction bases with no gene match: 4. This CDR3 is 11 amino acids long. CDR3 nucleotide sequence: TGCGCCAGCTACAACAGGGGCGAGCAGTACTTC. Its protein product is CASYNRGEQYF.

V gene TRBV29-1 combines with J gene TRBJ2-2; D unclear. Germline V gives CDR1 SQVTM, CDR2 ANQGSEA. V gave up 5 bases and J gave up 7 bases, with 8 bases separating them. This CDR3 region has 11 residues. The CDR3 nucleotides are TGCAGCGTTAAGTCATACGGGGAGCTGTTTTTT. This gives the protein CSVKSYGELFF.

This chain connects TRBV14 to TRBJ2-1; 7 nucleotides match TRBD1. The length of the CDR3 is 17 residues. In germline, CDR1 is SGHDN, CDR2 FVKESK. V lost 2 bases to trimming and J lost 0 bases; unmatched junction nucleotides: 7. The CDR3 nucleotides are TGTGCCAGCAGCCAAAGACAGGGCCCACTCTCCTACAATGAGCAGTTCTTC. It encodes CASSQRQGPLSYNEQFF.

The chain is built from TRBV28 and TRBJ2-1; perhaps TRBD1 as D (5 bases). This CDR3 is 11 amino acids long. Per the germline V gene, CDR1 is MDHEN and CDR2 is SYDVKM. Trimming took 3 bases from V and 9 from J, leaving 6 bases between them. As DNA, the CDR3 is TGTGCCAGCAGTTTGACAGTTGAGCAGTTCTTC. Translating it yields CASSLTVEQFF. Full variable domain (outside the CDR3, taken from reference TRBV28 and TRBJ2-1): DVKVTQSSRYLVKRTGEKVFLECVQDMDHENMFWYRQDPGLGLRLIYFSYDVKMKEKGDIPEGYSVSREKKERFSLILESASTNQTSMYLCASSLTVEQFFGPGTRLTVL.

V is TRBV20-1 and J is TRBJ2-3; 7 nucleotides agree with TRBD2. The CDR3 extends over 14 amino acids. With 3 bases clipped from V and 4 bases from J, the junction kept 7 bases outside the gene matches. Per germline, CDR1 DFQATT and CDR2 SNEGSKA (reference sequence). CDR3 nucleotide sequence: TGCAGTGCTAGGACTAGCCTAGGCCCAGATACGCAGTATTTT. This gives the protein CSARTSLGPDTQYF.

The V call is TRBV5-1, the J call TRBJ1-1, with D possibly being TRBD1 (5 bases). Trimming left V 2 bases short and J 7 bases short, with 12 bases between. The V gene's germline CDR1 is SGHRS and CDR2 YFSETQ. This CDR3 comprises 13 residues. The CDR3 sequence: CASSFGGFGEAFF. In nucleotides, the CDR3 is TGCGCCAGCAGCTTTGGGGGTTTCGGTGAAGCTTTCTTT. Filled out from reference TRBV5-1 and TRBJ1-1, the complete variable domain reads KAGVTQTPRYLIKTRGQQVTLSCSPISGHRSVSWYQQTPGQGLQFLFEYFSETQRNKGNFPGRFSGRQFSNSRSEMNVSTLELGDSALYLCASSFGGFGEAFFGQGTRLTVV.

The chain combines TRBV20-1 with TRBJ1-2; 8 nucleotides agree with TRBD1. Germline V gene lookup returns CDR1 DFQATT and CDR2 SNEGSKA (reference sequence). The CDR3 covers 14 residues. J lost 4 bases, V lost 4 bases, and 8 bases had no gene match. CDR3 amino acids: CSAIPTGAIYGYTF. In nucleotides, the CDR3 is TGCAGTGCTATTCCGACAGGGGCGATCTATGGCTACACCTTC.

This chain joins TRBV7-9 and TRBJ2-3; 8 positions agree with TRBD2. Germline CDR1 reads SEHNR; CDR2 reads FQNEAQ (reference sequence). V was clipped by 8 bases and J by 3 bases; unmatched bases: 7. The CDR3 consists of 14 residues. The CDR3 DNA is TGTGCCAGCGGAGGCGGGGGGTCAACAGATACGCAGTATTTT. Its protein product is CASGGGGSTDTQYF.

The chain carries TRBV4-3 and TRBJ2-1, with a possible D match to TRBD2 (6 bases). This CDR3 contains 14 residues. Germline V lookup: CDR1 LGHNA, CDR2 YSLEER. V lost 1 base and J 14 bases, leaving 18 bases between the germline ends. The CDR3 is CASSQVNGRIGEFF. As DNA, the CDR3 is TGCGCCAGCAGCCAAGTGAACGGGAGAATCGGAGAGTTCTTC.

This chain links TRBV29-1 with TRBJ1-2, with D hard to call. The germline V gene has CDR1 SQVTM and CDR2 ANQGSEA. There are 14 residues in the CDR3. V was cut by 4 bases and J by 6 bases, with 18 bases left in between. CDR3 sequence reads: CSVGGQTNWDGYTF. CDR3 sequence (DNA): TGCAGCGTTGGTGGGCAAACGAATTGGGATGGCTACACCTTC.

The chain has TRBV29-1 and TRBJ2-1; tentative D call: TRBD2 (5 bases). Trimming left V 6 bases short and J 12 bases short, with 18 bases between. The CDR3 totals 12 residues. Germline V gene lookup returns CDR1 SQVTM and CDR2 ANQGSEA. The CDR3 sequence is CSVGSPPDWQFF. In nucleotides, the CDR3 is TGCAGCGTCGGGTCCCCTCCGGACTGGCAGTTCTTC.

CDR3 nucleotide sequence: TGTGCCAGCCGGGGACAACCGAACACCGGGGAGCTGTTTTTT. It encodes CASRGQPNTGELFF. The V and J genes are TRBV2 and TRBJ2-2; D may be TRBD1 (6 bases). Germline CDR1 and CDR2: SNHLY and FYNNEI. This CDR3 spans 14 amino acids. V was cut by 8 bases and J by 0 bases, with 10 bases left in between.

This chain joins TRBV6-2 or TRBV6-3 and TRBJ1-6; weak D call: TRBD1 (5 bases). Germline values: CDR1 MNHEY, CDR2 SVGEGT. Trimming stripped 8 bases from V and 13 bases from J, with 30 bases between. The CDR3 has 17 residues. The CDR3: CASGSERATSRGFPLHF. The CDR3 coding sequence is TGTGCCAGCGGGTCGGAGAGGGCCACCAGCCGGGGGTTTCCCCTCCACTTT.

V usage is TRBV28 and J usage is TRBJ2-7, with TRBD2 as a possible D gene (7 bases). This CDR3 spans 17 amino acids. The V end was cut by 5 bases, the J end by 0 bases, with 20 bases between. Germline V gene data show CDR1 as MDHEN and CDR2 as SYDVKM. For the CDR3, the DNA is TGTGCCAGCAGTACACGACAAATAAGGGGGGGCTCCTACGAGCAGTACGTC. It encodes CASSTRQIRGGSYEQYV.

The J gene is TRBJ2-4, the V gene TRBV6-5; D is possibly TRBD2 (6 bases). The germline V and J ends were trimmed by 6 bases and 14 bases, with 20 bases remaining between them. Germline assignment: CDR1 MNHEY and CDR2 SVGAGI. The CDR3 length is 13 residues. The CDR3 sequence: CASSPTPGLPKYF. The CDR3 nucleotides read TGTGCCAGCAGCCCGACTCCGGGACTCCCGAAGTACTTC.